This TCR beta chain originates from a study of beta chain features in type 1 diabetes. A few counts support this clone. The study reverse transcribed the entire isolated RNA, so it sequenced expressed TCRB transcripts. The assay was immunoSEQ multiplex PCR, and TCRdb's table has in-frame clones only and misses some. This table has 680,000 or so clones, 15% to 17% appearing once. Trimming cost V 3 bases and J 5 bases; bases outside gene matches: 5. CDR3 length: 16 amino acids. Germline CDR1 MGHRA, CDR2 YSYEKL. Sequenced sample: naive CD4+ T cells from blood. The V call is TRBV4-1, the J call TRBJ2-5; 14 bases agree with TRBD2. This clonotype was sampled from a young man in good health. Written as DNA, the CDR3 is TGCGCCAGCAGCCAGGGACTAGCGGGAGTCGGTGAGACCCAGTACTTC. Translating it yields CASSQGLAGVGETQYF.